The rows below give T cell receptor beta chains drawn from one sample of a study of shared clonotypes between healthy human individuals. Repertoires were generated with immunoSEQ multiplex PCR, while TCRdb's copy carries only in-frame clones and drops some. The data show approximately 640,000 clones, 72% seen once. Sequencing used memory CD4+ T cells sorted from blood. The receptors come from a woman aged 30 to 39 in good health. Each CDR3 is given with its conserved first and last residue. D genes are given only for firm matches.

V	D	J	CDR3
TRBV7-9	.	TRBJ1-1	CASSLQFNTEAFF
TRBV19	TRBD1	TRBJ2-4	CASSIGQGAAKNIQYF
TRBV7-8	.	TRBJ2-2	CASSLGGAQIGELFF
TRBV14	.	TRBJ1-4	CASSQWTEKLFF
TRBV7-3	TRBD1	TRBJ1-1	CASSLDAGQGAQAFF
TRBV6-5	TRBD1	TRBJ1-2	CASRLTGGHGYTF
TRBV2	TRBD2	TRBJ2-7	CASSPLGGGGVYEQYF
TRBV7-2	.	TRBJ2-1	CASSLGATGVLYNEQFF
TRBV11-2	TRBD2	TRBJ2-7	CASSLGGGGAPYEQYF
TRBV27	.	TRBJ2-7	CASSSPGRSSYEQYF
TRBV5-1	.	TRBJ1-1	CASSLAGDSNTEAFF
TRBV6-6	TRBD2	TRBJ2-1	CASSYTGLAGAEQFF
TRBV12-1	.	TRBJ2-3	CAALAGREYTDTQYF
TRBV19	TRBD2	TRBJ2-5	CASSIGGAGGSPPYF
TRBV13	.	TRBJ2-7	CASSLDRTYEQYF
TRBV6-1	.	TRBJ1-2	CASMGSNYGYTF
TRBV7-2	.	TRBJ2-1	CATVGLYNEQFF
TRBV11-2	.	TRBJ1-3	CASSSITGYSGNTIYF
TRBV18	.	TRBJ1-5	CASSTQGQPQHF
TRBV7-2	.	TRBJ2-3	CASSLGHQLTDTQYF
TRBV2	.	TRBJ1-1	CASRPQGNTEAFF
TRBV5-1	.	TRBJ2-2	CASSSGPTGELFF
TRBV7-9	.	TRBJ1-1	CASSLVREAFF
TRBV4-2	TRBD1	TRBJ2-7	CASSQAGTGYLEQYF
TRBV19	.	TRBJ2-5	CASKAGVSGETQYF
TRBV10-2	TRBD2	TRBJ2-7	CASSSGSKYEQYF
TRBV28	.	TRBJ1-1	CASSLPHSTEAFF
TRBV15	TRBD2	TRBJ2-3	CATSRDTAGGLDTQYF
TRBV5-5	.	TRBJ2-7	CASSFGLSYEQYF
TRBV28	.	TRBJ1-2	CASSLLQDLTPNYGYTF
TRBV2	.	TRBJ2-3	CASSRLESTDTQYF
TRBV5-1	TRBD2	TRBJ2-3	CASSTGLQVTQYF
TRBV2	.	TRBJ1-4	CASRRQEATNEKLFF
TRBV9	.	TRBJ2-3	CASSEKGSTDTQYF
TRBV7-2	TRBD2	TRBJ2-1	CASSLAGTSGVNEQFF
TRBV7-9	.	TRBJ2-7	CASSPKGGSSYEQYF
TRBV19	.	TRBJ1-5	CASSISAGLSNQPQHF
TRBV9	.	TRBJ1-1	CASSPRTDAEAFF
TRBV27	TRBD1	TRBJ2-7	CASSRGDRAYEQYF
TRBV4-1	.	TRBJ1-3	CASSLSESVSGNTIYF
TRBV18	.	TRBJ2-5	CASSPGAETQYF
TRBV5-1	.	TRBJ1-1	CASSTGTRGRNTEAFF
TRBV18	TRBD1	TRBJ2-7	CASSPNRDSSYEQYF
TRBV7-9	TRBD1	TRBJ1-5	CASSTTGTGNQPQHF
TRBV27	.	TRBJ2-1	CASSPQMVSSYNEQFF
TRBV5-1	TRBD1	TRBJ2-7	CASSPDRVYEQYF
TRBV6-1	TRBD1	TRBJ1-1	CASRGDSLNTEAFF
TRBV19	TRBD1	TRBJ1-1	CASSIGQGRTEAFF
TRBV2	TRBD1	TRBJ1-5	CASGIRQGNQPQHF
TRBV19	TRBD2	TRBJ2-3	CASSITSADTQYF
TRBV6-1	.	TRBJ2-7	CASRPAQGGYEQYF
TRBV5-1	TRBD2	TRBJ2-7	CASSSNLAGGQYF
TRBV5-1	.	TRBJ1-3	CASSLEKGAGNTIYF
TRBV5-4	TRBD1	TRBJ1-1	CASSYGQEQNTEAFF
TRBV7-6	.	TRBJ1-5	CASSLGRGQPQHF